This TCR beta chain is drawn from a study of Graves' ophthalmopathy and Graves' hyperthyroidism (dated by TCRdb to 2017 to 2018). About the study as a whole: Peripheral blood was collected at initial diagnosis, prior to any treatment. To tell Graves' ophthalmopathy apart from Graves' hyperthyroidism, and to predict which patients would progress to ophthalmopathy, the study relied on TCR beta repertoire signatures. In total, some 130 blood samples were TCR-sequenced: some 43 ophthalmopathy, some 75 hyperthyroidism and some 17 hyperthyroidism-to-ophthalmopathy patients. To explore V-J signatures that separate ophthalmopathy from hyperthyroidism, a discovery set of about a hundred patients was enrolled, consisting of approximately 44 with ophthalmopathy and approximately 60 with stable hyperthyroidism. An independent validation cohort comprised about 20 hyperthyroidism patients and roughly 15 patients who later progressed from hyperthyroidism to ophthalmopathy. T-cell repertoires of thyroid tissue and blood were compared in 5 or 6 hyperthyroidism patients. Following sample collection, hyperthyroidism patients were given methimazole at a starting dose of 30 mg daily, and ophthalmopathy patients were given high-dose intravenous methylprednisolone. General conclusions and limits of the study: In validation, the model predicted ophthalmopathy progression with about 71% sensitivity and about 77% specificity; some twelve predicted patients were CT-confirmed with GO in a median of about 6.2 months. Sample size was not statistically predetermined, and group allocation was not concealed from the investigators. In cross-validation, the 13-signature model distinguished ophthalmopathy from stable hyperthyroidism with around 90% sensitivity and 81.08% specificity, while in the test set the corresponding values were 80% and 75%. Most of the expanded thyroid clonotypes with a frequency above 0.001 were also detected in blood, and it was suggested that the thyroid immune response may be reflected by blood repertoires.

For repertoire sequencing, TCR beta CDR3 regions were amplified from RNA transcripts. A first-round RT-PCR used HTBI primers with the Qiagen OneStep RT-PCR kit, followed by a second-round multiplex PCR, size selection and purification. The libraries underwent paired-end sequencing with 100 bp reads on an Illumina HiSeq2000. Per the authors' processing: SOAPnuke was used to process the reads, throwing out any read that had adapters, had uncalled bases, had a mean Phred below 15, or lacked an exact constant-primer or identifier match. COPE v1.2.5 was used to merge high-quality paired reads. Clonotypes were defined as unique nucleotide sequences and were aligned to IMGT TRB V, D and J references using MiTCR v1.1. The analysis was limited to V-J combinations with a frequency above 0.0001, which together covered 98% to 99.2% of repertoires. For each V-J combination, a TCR clonal expansion and chaos score was defined as F50 clonal expansion divided by the chaos observed in the TCRdist matrix. Features were reduced by Welch's t-statistics and random forest to around 13 V-J combinations, which fed a naive Bayes classifier. The Morisita-Horn index was used to measure how similar the thyroid and blood repertoires were. Using fastp at Q25 and MiXCR, TCRdb reprocessed the public reads and kept productive beta chains. CDR3 protein duplicates are merged, each entry listing the most common genes and DNA. TCRdb's processing, not the study's, gives the V and J calls here. The sample table shows approximately 700,000 distinct CDR3 sequences, and roughly 41% are seen once. The top ten clones comprise over 2.5% of the sample.

Comment on this clonotype: There is no known antigen for this receptor. Base qualities are not provided; no much larger clone lies one nucleotide away.

Clipping removes 4 bases from V and 1 base from J, with 7 as the unmatched junction base count. Spanning cysteine to phenylalanine, the CDR3 consists of 15 amino acids. Just the 45-base CDR3 DNA is kept, in frame starting at base 1. From the germline V gene (reference sequence), CDR1 is LGHDT and CDR2 is YNNKEL. Ophthalmopathy patients had moderately to severely active disease, Clinical Activity Score of at least 3, NOSPECS grade of at least 4, and disease duration under 3 months. Patients with other autoimmune diseases, uncontrolled infections, pregnancy or lactation were excluded from the study. Clinical symptoms, serum thyroxine, TRAb, thyroid ultrasound and orbital computed tomography were used for diagnosis. Using Ficoll-Paque density gradient centrifugation, PBMCs were isolated from less than 11 ml of fresh peripheral blood. Trizol reagent was used to extract the total RNA, and its quality was then checked on an Agilent 2100 Bioanalyzer.

The sequenced material came from peripheral blood. The chain links TRBV3-1 with TRBJ2-7; 7 bases in the junction line up with TRBD2. The clonotype was recovered from an adult man with Graves' ophthalmopathy. The nucleotide sequence reads TGTGCCAGCAGCCCGGGACTAACGGGATCCTACGAGCAGTACTTC. Its protein reads: CASSPGLTGSYEQYF.